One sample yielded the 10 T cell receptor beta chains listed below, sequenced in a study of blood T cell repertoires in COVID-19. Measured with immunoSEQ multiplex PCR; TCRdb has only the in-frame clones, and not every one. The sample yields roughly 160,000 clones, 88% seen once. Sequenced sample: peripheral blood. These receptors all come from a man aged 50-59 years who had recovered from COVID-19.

CDR3 nucleotide sequence: TGTGCCAGCAGCTTAGCTTGGGGTGGGGGGATGAACACTGAAGCTTTCTTT. Protein: CASSLAWGGGMNTEAFF. The chain employs TRBV7-8 and TRBJ1-1, with a tentative D call TRBD1 (5 bases). Germline assignment: CDR1 SGHVS and CDR2 FQNEAQ. V was clipped by 0 bases and J by 0 bases, with 14 bases between them. This CDR3 is built from 17 residues.

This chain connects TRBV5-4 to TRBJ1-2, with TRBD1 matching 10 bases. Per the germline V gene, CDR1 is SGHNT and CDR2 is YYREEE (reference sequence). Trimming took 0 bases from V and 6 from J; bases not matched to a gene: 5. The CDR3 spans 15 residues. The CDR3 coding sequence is TGTGCCAGCAGCTTGGCCCGGGGACAGGGGAATGGCTACACCTTC. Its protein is CASSLARGQGNGYTF.

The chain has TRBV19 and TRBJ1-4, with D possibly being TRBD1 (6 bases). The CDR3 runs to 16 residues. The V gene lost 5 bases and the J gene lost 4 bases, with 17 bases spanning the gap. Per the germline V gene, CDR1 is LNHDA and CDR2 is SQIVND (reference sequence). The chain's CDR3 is CASSVANGQFNEKLFF. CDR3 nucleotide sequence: TGTGCCAGTAGTGTAGCCAATGGACAGTTTAATGAAAAACTGTTTTTT.

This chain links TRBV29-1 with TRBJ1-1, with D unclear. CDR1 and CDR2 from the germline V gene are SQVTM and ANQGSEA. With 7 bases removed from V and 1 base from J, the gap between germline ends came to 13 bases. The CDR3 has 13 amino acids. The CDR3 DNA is TGCAGCGCTTATCCTCCCGGGAACACTGAAGCTTTCTTT. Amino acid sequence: CSAYPPGNTEAFF.

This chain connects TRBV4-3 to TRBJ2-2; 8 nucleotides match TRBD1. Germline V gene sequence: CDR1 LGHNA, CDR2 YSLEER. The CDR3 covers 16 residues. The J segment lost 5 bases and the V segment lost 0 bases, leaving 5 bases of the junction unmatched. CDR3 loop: CASSQDSGGDTGELFF. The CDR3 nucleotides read TGCGCCAGCAGCCAAGATTCAGGGGGCGATACCGGGGAGCTGTTTTTT.

The CDR3 DNA reads as TGTGCCAGCAGCCTGGACAGGGACAATTCACCCCTCCACTTT. Protein product: CASSLDRDNSPLHF. V usage is TRBV7-2 and J usage is TRBJ1-6; 8 bases are a match to TRBD1. The germline CDR1 and CDR2 sequences are SGHTA and FQGNSA. Losses at the gene ends were 5 bases for V and 7 bases for J; bases not matched to a gene: 4. The CDR3 spans 14 residues. Variable domain in full (rest from reference TRBV7-2 and TRBJ1-6): GAGVSQSPSNKVTEKGKDVELRCDPISGHTALYWYRQSLGQGLEFLIYFQGNSAPDKSGLPSDRFSAERTGGSVSTLTIQRTQQEDSAVYLCASSLDRDNSPLHFGNGTRLTVT.

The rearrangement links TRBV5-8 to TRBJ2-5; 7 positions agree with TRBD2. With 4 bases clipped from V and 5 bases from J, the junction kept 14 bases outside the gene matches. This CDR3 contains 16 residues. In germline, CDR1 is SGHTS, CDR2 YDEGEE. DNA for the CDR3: TGTGCCAGCAGCCGCTATGGGACTACACTGACGGAGACCCAGTACTTC. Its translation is CASSRYGTTLTETQYF. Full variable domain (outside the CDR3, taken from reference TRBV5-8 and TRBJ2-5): EAGVTQSPTHLIKTRGQQATLRCSPISGHTSVYWYQQALGLGLQFLLWYDEGEERNRGNFPPRFSGRQFPNYSSELNVNALELEDSALYLCASSRYGTTLTETQYFGPGTRLLVL.

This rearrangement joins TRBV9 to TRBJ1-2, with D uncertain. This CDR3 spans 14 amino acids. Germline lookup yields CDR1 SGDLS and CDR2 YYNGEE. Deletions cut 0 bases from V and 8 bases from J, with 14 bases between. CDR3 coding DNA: TGTGCCAGCAGCGTAGGTGCTGGTTACAAAGGCTACACCTTC. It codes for CASSVGAGYKGYTF.

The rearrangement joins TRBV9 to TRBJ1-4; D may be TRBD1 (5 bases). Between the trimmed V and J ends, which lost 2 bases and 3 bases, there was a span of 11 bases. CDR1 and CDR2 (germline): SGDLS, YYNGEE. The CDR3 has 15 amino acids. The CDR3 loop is CASSVGSGANEKLFF. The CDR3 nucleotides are TGTGCCAGCAGCGTGGGATCGGGGGCTAATGAAAAACTGTTTTTT.

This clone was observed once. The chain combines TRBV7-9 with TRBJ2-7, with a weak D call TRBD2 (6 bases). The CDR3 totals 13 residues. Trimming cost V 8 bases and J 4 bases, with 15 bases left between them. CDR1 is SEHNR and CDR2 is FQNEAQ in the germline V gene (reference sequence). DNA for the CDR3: TGTGCCAGCGAAGGGGACGGGACTTACGAGCAGTACTTC. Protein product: CASEGDGTYEQYF.